Here is one T cell receptor beta chain with its context. Its antigen remains unidentified. V dropped 6 bases and J dropped 2 bases, with 14 bases sitting between them. The V gene's germline CDR1 is MDHEN and CDR2 SYDVKM. This CDR3 comprises 15 residues. This specimen comes from a study of beta chain features in type 1 diabetes. Regarding the study as a whole: Shorter templates might be favored by PCR, equally in patients and controls. A cDNA-based sequencing approach could over-represent cells with high TCR expression. Type 1 diabetes patients had TCRB CDR3s that were shorter (moderately but significantly so) in all four CD4+ subsets.

Expressed TCRB transcripts were sequenced because the isolated RNA had all been reverse transcribed beforehand. This table comes from immunoSEQ multiplex PCR, and its TCRdb copy is limited to in-frame clones, with some not included. The sample lists 500,000 to 850,000 clones; about an eighth were seen once. The sequence was obtained from a young man with type 1 diabetes. This rearrangement joins TRBV28 to TRBJ2-1; D is uncertain. Source material: naive CD4+ T cells from blood. The DNA of the CDR3 is TGTGCCAGCAGCTACCTCAGTAGGGCCTACAATGAGCAGTTCTTC. This sequence encodes CASSYLSRAYNEQFF.